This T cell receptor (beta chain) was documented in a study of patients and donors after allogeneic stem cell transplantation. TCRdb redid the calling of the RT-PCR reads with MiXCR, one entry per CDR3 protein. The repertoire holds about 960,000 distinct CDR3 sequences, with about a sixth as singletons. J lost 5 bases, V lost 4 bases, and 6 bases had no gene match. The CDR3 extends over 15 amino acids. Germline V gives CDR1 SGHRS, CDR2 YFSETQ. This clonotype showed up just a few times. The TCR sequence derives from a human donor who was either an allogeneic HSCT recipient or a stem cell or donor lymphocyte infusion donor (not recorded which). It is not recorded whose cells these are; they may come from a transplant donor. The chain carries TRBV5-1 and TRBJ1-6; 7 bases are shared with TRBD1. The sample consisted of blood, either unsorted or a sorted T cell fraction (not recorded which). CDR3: CASSGPGTDNSPLHF. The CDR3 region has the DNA TGCGCCAGCAGCGGCCCCGGGACAGATAATTCACCCCTCCACTTT.